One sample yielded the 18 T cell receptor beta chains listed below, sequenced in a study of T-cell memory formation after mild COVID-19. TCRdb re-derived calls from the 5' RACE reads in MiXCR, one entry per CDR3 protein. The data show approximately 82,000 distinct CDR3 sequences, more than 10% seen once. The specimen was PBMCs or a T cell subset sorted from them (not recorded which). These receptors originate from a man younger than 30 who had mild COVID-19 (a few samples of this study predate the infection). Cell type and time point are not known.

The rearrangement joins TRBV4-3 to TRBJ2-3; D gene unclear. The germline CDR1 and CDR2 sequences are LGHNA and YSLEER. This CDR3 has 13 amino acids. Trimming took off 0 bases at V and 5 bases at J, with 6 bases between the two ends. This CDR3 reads CASSQEVGDTQYF. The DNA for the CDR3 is TGCGCCAGCAGCCAAGAGGTTGGAGATACGCAGTATTTT.

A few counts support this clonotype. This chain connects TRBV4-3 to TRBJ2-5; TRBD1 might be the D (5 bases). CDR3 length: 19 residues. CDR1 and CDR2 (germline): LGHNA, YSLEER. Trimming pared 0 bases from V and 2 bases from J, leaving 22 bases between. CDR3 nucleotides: TGCGCCAGCAGCCAAGATACAGGATATGGGCCGCCACGGCAAGAGACCCAGTACTTC. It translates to CASSQDTGYGPPRQETQYF.

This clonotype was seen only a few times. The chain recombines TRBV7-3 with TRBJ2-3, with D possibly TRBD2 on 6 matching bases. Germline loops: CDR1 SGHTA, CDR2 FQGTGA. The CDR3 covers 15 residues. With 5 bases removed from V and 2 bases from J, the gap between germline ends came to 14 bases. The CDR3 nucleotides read TGTGCCAGCAGCCCTACTGCGGGGATCACAGATACGCAGTATTTT. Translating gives CASSPTAGITDTQYF.

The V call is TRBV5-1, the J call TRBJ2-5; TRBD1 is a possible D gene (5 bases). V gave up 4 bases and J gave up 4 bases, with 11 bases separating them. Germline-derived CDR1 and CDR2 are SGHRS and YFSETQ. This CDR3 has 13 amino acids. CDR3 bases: TGCGCCAGCAGCGAGCTAGGGGTAGAGACCCAGTACTTC. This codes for CASSELGVETQYF.

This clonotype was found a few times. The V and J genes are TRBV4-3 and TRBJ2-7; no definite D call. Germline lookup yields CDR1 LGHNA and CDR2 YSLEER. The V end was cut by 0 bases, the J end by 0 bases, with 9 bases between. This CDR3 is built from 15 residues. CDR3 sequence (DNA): TGCGCCAGCAGCCAAGATACCCCAGGCTCCTACGAGCAGTACTTC. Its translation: CASSQDTPGSYEQYF.

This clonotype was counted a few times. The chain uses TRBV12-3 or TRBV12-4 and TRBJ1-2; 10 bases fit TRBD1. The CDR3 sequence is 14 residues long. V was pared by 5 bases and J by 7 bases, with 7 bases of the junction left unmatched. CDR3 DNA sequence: TGTGCCAGCAGTCCGACAGGGGGCAGGTTTGGCTACACCTTC. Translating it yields CASSPTGGRFGYTF.

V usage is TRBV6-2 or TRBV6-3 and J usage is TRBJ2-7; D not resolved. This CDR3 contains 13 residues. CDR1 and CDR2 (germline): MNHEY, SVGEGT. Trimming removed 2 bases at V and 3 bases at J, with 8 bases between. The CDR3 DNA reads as TGTGCCAGCAGTTACGGTTTGGACTACGAGCAGTACGTC. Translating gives CASSYGLDYEQYV.

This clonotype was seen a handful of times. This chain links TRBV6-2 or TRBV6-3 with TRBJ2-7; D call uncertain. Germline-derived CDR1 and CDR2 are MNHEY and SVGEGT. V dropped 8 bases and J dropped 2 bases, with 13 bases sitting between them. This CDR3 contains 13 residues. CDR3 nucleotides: TGTGCCAGCCGGATGGACGGAACCTACGAGCAGTACTTC. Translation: CASRMDGTYEQYF.

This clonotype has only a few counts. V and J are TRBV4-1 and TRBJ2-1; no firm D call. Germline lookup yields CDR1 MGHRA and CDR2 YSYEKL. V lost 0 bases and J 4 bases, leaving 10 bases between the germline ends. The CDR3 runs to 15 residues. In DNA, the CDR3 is TGCGCCAGCAGCCAAGAGATGCGCGAGTACAATGAGCAGTTCTTC. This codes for CASSQEMREYNEQFF.

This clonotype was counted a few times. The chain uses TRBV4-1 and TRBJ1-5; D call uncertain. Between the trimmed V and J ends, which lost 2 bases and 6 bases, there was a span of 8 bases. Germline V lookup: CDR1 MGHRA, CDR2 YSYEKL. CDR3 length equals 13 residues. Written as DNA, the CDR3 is TGCGCCAGCAGCCAACTGTTAGGTCAGCCCCAGCATTTT. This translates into CASSQLLGQPQHF.

The CDR3 DNA reads TGTGCCAGCAGCGTAGGGGCAGGGGGTTCGGGTGAAGCTTTCTTT. This sequence encodes CASSVGAGGSGEAFF. This chain links TRBV9 with TRBJ1-1; 7 bases fit TRBD1. Germline assignment: CDR1 SGDLS and CDR2 YYNGEE. The CDR3 sequence is 15 residues long. V shed 0 bases, J shed 7 bases, and the junction held 9 bases outside the gene matches.

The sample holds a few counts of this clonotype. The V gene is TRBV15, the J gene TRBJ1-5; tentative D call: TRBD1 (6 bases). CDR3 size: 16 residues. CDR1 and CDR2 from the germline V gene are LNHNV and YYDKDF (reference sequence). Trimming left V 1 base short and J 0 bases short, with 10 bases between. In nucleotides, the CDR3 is TGTGCCACCAGCAGAGGGACAGTATATAGCAATCAGCCCCAGCATTTT. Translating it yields CATSRGTVYSNQPQHF. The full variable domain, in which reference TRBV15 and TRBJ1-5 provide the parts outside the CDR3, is DAMVIQNPRYQVTQFGKPVTLSCSQTLNHNVMYWYQQKSSQAPKLLFHYYDKDFNNEADTPDNFQSRRPNTSFCFLDIRSPGLGDTAMYLCATSRGTVYSNQPQHFGDGTRLSIL.

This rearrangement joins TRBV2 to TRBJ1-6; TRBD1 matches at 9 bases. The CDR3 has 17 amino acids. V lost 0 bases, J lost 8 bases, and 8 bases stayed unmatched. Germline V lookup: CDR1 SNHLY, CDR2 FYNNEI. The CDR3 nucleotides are TGTGCCAGCAGTGAAGCCAGGGACAGGGTTTCAGATTCACCCCTCCACTTT. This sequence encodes CASSEARDRVSDSPLHF.

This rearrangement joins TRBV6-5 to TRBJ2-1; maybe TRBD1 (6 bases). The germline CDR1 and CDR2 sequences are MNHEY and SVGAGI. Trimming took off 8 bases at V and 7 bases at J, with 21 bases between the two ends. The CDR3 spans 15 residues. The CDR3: CASSVGQGMLNEQFF. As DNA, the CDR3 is TGTGCCAGCTCTGTAGGGCAGGGGATGTTGAATGAGCAGTTCTTC.

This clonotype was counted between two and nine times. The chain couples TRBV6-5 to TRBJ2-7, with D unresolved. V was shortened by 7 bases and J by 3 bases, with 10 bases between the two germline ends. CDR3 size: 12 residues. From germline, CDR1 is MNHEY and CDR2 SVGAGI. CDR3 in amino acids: CASTGALYEQYF. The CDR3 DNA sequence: TGTGCCAGCACCGGAGCCCTCTACGAGCAGTACTTC.

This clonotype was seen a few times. The CDR3 DNA sequence: TGTGCCAGCAGCTCACCAGGGGTCGGTAATGAAAAACTGTTTTTT. This translates into CASSSPGVGNEKLFF. The rearrangement uses TRBV13 and TRBJ1-4; a weak D match, TRBD1 (6 bases). The CDR3 loop spans 15 amino acids. Germline values: CDR1 PRHDT, CDR2 FYEKMQ (reference sequence). V lost 4 bases and J 4 bases, leaving 13 bases between the germline ends.

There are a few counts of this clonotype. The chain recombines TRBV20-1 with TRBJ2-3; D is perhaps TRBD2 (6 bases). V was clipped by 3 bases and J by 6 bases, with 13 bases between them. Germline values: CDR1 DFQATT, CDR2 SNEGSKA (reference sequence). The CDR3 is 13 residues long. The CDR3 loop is CSASSSREDTQYF. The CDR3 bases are TGCAGTGCTAGCTCATCCCGGGAGGATACGCAGTATTTT.

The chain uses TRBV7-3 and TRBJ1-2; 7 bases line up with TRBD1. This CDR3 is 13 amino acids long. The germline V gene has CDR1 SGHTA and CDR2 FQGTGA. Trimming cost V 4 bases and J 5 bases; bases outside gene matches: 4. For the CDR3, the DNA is TGTGCCAGCAGCTACGGGGACAGTTATGGCTACACCTTC. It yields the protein CASSYGDSYGYTF.